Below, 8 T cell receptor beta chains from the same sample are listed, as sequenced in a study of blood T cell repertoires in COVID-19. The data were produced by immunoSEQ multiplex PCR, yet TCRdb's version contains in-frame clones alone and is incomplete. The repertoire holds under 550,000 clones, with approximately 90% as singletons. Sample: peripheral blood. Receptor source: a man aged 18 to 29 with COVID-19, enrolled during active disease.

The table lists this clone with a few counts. CDR3 bases: TGTGCCAGCAGCTTAGGTAGAGATTATCAGCCCCAGCATTTT. Translating it yields CASSLGRDYQPQHF. This chain connects TRBV7-8 to TRBJ1-5; D unresolved. Germline CDR1 SGHVS, CDR2 FQNEAQ. V gave up 1 base and J gave up 5 bases, with 9 bases separating them. There are 14 residues in the CDR3.

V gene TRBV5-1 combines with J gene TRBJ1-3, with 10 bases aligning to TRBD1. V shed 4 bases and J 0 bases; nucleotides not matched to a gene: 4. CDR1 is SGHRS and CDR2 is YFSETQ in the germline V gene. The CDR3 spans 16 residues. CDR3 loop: CASSTGTGASGNTIYF. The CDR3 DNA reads TGCGCCAGCAGCACCGGGACAGGGGCCTCTGGAAACACCATATATTTT.

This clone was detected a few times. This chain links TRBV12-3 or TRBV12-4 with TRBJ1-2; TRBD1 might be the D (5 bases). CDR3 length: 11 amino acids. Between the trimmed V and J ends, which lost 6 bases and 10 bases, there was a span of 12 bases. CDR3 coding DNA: TGTGCCAGCAGCTGGGGCTTGTTCTACACCTTC. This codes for CASSWGLFYTF.

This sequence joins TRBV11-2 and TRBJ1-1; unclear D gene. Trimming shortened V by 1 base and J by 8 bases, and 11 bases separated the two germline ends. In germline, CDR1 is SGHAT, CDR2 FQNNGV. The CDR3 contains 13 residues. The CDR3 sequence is CASSLVLVREAFF. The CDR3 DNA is TGTGCCAGCAGCTTAGTCTTGGTCAGGGAAGCTTTCTTT.

The CDR3 loop reads CASTDREYGYTF. The CDR3 coding sequence is TGTGCCAGCACGGACAGAGAGTATGGCTACACCTTC. The chain uses TRBV2 and TRBJ1-2; D is perhaps TRBD1 (6 bases). V lost 7 bases and J lost 5, with 11 bases in between. Germline CDR1 is SNHLY and CDR2 is FYNNEI. CDR3 length: 12 residues.

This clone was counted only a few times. Here the CDR3 reads CASSPGQAYNEQFF. CDR3 nucleotides: TGTGCCAGCAGCCCGGGACAGGCTTACAATGAGCAGTTCTTC. This chain uses TRBV28 with TRBJ2-1, with 8 bases that match TRBD1. CDR1 is MDHEN and CDR2 is SYDVKM in the germline V gene. Losses at the gene ends were 6 bases for V and 4 bases for J; bases not matched to a gene: 5. The CDR3 has 14 residues. The whole variable domain, filled in from reference TRBV28 and TRBJ2-1, reads DVKVTQSSRYLVKRTGEKVFLECVQDMDHENMFWYRQDPGLGLRLIYFSYDVKMKEKGDIPEGYSVSREKKERFSLILESASTNQTSMYLCASSPGQAYNEQFFGPGTRLTVL.

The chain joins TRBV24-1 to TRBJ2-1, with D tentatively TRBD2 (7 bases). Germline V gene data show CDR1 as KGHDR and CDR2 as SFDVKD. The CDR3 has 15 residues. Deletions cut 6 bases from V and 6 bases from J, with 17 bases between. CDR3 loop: CATSSRGRGRNEQFF. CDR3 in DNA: TGTGCCACCAGTTCGCGGGGGCGGGGACGCAATGAGCAGTTCTTC.

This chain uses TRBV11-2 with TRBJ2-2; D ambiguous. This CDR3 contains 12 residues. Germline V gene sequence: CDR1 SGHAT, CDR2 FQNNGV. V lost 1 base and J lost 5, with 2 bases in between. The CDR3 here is CASSLATGELFF. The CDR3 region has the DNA TGTGCCAGCAGCTTAGCGACCGGGGAGCTGTTTTTT.